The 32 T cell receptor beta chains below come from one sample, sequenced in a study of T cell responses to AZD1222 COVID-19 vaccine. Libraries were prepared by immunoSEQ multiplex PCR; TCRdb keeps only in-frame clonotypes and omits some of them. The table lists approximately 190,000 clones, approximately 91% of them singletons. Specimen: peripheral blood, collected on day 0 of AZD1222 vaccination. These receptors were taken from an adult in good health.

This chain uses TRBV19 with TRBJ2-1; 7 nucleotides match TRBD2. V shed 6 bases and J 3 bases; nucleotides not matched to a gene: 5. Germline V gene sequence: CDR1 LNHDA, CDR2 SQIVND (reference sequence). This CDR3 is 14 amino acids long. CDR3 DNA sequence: TGTGCCAGTAGATGGGGGGAGGGCTACAATGAGCAGTTCTTC. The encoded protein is CASRWGEGYNEQFF.

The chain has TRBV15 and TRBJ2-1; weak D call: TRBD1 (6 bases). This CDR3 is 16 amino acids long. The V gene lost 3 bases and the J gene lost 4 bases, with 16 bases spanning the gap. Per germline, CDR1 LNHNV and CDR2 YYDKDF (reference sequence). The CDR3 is CATSSGGTSLYNEQFF. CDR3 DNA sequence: TGTGCCACCAGCAGTGGTGGGACAAGTCTTTACAATGAGCAGTTCTTC.

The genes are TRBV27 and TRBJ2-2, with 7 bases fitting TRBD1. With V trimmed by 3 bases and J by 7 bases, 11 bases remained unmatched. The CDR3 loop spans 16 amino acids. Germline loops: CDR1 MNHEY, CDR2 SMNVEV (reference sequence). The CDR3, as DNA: TGTGCCAGCAGTTTTGGGACAGTTACGTTCCACGGGGAGCTGTTTTTT. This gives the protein CASSFGTVTFHGELFF.

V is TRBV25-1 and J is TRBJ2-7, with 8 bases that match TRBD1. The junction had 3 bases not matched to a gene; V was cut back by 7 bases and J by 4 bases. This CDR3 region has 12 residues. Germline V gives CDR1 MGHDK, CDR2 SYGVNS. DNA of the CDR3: TGTGCCAGCATCGGGGACAGGTACGAGCAGTACTTC. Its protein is CASIGDRYEQYF.

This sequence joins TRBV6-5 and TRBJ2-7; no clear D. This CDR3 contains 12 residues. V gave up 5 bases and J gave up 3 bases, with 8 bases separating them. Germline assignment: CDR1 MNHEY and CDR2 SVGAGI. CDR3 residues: CASSRQVYEQYF. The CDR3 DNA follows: TGTGCCAGCAGTAGGCAGGTCTACGAGCAGTACTTC.

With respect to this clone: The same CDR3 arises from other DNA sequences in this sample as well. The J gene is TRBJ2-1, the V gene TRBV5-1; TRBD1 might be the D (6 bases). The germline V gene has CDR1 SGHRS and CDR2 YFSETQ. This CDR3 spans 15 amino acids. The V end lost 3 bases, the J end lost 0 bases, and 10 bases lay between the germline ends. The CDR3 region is CASSWTESSYNEQFF. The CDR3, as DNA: TGCGCCAGCAGCTGGACAGAGAGCTCCTACAATGAGCAGTTCTTC.

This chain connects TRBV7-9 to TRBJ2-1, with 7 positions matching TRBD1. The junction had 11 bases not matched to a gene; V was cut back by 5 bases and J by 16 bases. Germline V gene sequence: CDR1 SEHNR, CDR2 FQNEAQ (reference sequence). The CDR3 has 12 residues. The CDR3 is CASSGNRGRVFF. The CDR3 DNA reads TGTGCCAGCAGCGGGAACAGGGGCAGAGTATTCTTC.

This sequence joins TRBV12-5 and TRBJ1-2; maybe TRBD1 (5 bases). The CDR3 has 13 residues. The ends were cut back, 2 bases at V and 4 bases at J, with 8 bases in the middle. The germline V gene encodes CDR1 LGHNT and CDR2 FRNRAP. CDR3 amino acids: CASGLSDIYGYTF. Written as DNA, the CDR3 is TGTGCTAGTGGTTTGTCGGACATCTATGGCTACACCTTC. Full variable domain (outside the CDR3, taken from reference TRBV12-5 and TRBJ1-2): DARVTQTPRHKVTEMGQEVTMRCQPILGHNTVFWYRQTMMQGLELLAYFRNRAPLDDSGMPKDRFSAEMPDATLATLKIQPSEPRDSAVYFCASGLSDIYGYTFGSGTRLTVV.

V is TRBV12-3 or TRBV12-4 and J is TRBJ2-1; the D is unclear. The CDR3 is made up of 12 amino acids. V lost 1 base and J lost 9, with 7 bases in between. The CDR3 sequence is CASSLGPGEQFF. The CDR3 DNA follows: TGTGCCAGCAGTTTAGGTCCCGGTGAGCAGTTCTTC.

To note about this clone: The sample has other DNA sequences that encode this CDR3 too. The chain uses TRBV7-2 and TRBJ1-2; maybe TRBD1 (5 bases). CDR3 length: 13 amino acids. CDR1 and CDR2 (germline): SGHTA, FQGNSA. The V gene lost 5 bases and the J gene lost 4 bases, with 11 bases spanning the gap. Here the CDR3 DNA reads TGTGCCAGCAGCCTAACAGGAGGCTATGGCTACACCTTC. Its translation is CASSLTGGYGYTF.

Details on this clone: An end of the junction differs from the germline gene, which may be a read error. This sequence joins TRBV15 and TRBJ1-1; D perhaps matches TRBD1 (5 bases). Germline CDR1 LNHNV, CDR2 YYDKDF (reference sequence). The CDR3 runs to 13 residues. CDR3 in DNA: TGTGCCACCAGCAGAGATCATGGGGCTGAGGCTTTCTTT. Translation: CATSRDHGAEAFF.

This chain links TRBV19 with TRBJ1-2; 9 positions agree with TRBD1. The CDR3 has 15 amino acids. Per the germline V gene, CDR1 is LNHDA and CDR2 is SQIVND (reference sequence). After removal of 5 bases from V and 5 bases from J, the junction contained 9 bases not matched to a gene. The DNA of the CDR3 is TGTGCCAGTAGTTTCAAACAGGGGGCGCTTTATGGCTACACCTTC. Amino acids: CASSFKQGALYGYTF.

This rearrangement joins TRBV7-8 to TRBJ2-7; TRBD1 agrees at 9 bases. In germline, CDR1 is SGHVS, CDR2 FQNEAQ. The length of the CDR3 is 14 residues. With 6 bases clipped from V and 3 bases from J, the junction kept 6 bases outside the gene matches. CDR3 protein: CASRPGQGGYEQYF. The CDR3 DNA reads TGTGCCAGCAGACCGGGACAGGGAGGCTACGAGCAGTACTTC.

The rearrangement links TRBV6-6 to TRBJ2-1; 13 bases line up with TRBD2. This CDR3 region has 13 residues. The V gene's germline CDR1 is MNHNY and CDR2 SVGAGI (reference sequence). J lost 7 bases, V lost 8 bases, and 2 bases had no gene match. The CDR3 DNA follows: TGTGCCAGCCGACTAGCGGGGGGAAATGAGCAGTTCTTC. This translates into CASRLAGGNEQFF.

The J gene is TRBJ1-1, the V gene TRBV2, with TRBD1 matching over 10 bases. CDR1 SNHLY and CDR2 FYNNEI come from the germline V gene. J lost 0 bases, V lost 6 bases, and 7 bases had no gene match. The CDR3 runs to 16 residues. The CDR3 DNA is TGTGCCAGCAGGGTAAGGACAGGGGGAATGAACACTGAAGCTTTCTTT. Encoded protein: CASRVRTGGMNTEAFF.

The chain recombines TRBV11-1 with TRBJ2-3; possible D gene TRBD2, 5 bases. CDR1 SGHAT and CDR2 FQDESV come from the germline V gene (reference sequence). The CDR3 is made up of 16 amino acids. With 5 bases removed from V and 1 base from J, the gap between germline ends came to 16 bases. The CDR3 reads CASSPPSRTRTDTQYF. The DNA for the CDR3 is TGTGCCAGCAGCCCCCCCAGCAGGACTCGCACAGATACGCAGTATTTT.

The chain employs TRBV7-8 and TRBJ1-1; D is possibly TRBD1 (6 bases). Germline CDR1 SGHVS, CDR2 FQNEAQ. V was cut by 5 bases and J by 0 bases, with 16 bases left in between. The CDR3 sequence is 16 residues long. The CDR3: CASSPLGGRVNTEAFF. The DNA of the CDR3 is TGTGCCAGCAGCCCGCTCGGGGGGCGGGTGAACACTGAAGCTTTCTTT.

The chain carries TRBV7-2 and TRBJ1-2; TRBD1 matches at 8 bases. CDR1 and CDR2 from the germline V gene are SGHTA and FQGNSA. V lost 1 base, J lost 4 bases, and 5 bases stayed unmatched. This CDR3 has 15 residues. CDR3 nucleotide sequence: TGTGCCAGCAGCTTAGGGACAGGGACACGCTATGGCTACACCTTC. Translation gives CASSLGTGTRYGYTF.

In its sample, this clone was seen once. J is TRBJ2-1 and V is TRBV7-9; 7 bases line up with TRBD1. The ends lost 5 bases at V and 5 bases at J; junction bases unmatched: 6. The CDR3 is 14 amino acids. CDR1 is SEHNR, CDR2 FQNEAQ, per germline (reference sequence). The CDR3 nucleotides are TGTGCCAGCAGCGGGGGACAGAACAACAATGAGCAGTTCTTC. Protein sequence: CASSGGQNNNEQFF. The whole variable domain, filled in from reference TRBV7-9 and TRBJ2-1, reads DTGVSQNPRHKITKRGQNVTFRCDPISEHNRLYWYRQTLGQGPEFLTYFQNEAQLEKSRLLSDRFSAERPKGSFSTLEIQRTEQGDSAMYLCASSGGQNNNEQFFGPGTRLTVL.

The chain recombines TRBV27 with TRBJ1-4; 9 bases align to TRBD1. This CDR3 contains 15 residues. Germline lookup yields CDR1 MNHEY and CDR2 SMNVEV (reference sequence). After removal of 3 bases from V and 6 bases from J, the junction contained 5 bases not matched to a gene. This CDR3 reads CASSFMGQGDEKLFF. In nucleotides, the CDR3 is TGTGCCAGCAGTTTTATGGGACAGGGTGATGAAAAACTGTTTTTT.

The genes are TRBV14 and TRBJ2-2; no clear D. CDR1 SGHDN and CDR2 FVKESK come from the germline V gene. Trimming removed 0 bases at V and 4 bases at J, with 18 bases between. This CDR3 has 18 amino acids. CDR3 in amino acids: CASSQEMKGWGLTGELFF. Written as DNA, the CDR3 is TGTGCCAGCAGCCAAGAAATGAAGGGATGGGGTCTCACCGGGGAGCTGTTTTTT.

The DNA of the CDR3 is TGCGCCAGCAGACCCCGACTAGCGGATTACAATGAGCAGTTCTTC. Translated: CASRPRLADYNEQFF. The rearrangement uses TRBV4-1 and TRBJ2-1, with TRBD2 matching 9 bases. The CDR3 contains 15 residues. Germline CDR1 and CDR2: MGHRA and YSYEKL. V trimming: 6 bases; J trimming: 4 bases; junction bases outside the gene matches: 7.

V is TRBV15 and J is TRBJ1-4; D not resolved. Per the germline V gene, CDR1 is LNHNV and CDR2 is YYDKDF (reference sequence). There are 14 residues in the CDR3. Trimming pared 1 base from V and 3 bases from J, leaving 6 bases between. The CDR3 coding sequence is TGTGCCACCAGCAGAGGGGAGGCTAATGAAAAACTGTTTTTT. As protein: CATSRGEANEKLFF.

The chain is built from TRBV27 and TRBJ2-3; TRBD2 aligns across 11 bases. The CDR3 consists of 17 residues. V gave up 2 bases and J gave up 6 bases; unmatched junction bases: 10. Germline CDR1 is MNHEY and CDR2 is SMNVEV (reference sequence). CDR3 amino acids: CASSLAQASGGTDTQYF. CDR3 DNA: TGTGCCAGCAGTTTAGCTCAGGCTAGCGGGGGGACGGATACGCAGTATTTT.

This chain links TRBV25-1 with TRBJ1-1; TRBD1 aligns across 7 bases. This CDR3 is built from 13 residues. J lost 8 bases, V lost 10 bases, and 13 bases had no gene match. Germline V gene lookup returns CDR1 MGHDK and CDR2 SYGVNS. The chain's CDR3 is CATDPGTETEAFF. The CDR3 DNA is TGTGCCACCGACCCTGGGACAGAGACAGAAGCTTTCTTT.

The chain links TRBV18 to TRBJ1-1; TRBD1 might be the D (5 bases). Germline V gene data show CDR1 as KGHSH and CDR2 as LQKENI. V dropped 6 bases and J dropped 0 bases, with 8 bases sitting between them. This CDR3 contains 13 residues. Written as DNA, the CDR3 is TGTGCCAGCTCGCAGGGACTGAACACTGAAGCTTTCTTT. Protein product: CASSQGLNTEAFF.

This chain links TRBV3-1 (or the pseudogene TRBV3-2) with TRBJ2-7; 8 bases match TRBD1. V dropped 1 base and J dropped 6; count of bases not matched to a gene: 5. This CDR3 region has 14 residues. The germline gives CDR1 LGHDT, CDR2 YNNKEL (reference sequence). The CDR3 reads CASSQGDRPAEQYF. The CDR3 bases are TGTGCCAGCAGCCAAGGGGACAGGCCCGCCGAGCAGTACTTC.

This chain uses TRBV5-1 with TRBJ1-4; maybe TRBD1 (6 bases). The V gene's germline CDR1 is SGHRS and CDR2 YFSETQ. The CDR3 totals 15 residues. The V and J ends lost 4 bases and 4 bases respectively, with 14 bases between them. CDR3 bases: TGCGCCAGCAGCCTCGCGGAGGGGGGTAATGAAAAACTGTTTTTT. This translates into CASSLAEGGNEKLFF.

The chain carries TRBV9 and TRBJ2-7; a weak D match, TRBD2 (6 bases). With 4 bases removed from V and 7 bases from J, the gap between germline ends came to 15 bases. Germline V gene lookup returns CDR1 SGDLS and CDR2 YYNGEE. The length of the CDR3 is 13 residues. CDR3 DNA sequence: TGTGCCAGCAGCCCCGGGGGTCTAAAAGAGCAGTACTTC. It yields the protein CASSPGGLKEQYF. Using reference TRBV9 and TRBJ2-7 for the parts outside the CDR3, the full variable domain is DSGVTQTPKHLITATGQRVTLRCSPRSGDLSVYWYQQSLDQGLQFLIQYYNGEERAKGNILERFSAQQFPDLHSELNLSSLELGDSALYFCASSPGGLKEQYFGPGTRLTVT.

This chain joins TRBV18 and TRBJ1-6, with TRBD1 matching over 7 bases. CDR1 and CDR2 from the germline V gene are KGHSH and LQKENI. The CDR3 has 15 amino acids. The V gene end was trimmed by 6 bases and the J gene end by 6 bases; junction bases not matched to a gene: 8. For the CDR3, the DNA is TGTGCCAGCTCGCCCGACAGGGCAAGTAATTCACCCCTCCACTTT. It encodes CASSPDRASNSPLHF. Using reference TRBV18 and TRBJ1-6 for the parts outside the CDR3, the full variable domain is NAGVMQNPRHLVRRRGQEARLRCSPMKGHSHVYWYRQLPEEGLKFMVYLQKENIIDESGMPKERFSAEFPKEGPSILRIQQVVRGDSAAYFCASSPDRASNSPLHFGNGTRLTVT.

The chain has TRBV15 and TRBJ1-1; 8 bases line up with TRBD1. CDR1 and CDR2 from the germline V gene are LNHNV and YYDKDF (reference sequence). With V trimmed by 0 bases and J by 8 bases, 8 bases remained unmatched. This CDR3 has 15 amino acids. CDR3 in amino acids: CATSRDLDRVGEAFF. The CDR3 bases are TGTGCCACCAGCAGAGATTTGGACAGGGTTGGGGAAGCTTTCTTT.

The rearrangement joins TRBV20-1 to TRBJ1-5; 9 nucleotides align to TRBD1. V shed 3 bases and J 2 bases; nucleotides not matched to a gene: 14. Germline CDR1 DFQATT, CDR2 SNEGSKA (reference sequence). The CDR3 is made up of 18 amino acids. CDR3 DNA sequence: TGCAGTGCTAGTCCAGGGACAGGGACCCGACGGGGCAATCAGCCCCAGCATTTT. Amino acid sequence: CSASPGTGTRRGNQPQHF.